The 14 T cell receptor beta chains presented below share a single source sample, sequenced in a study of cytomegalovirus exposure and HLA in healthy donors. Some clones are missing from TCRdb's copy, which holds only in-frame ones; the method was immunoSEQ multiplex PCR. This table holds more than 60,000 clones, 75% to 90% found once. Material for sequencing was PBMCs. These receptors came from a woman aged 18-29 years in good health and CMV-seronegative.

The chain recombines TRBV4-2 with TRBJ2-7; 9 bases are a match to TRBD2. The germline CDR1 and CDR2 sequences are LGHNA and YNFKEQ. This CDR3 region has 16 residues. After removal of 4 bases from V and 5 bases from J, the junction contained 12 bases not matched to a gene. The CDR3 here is CASSRTPASGNDEQYF. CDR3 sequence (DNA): TGTGCCAGCAGCCGGACCCCGGCTAGCGGGAACGACGAGCAGTACTTC.

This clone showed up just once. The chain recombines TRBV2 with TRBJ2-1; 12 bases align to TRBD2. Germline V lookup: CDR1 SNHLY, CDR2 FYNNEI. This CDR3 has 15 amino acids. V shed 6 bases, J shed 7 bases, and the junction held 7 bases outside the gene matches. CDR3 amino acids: CASSGGLAGRNEQFF. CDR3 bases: TGTGCCAGCAGCGGCGGACTAGCGGGAAGAAATGAGCAGTTCTTC.

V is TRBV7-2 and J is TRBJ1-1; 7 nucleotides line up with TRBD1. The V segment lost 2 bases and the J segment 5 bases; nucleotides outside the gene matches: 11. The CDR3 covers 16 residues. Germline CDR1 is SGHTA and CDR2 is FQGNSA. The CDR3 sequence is CASSLTRQGPGTEAFF. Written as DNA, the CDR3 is TGTGCCAGCAGCTTAACTCGACAGGGACCTGGGACTGAAGCTTTCTTT. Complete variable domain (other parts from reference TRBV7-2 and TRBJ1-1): GAGVSQSPSNKVTEKGKDVELRCDPISGHTALYWYRQSLGQGLEFLIYFQGNSAPDKSGLPSDRFSAERTGGSVSTLTIQRTQQEDSAVYLCASSLTRQGPGTEAFFGQGTRLTVV.

Written as DNA, the CDR3 is TGTGCCAGCAGCAAACGAGCGGGCTACAATGAGCAGTTCTTC. It encodes CASSKRAGYNEQFF. The rearrangement uses TRBV7-2 and TRBJ2-1; possible D gene TRBD2, 6 bases. The CDR3 extends over 14 amino acids. From germline, CDR1 is SGHTA and CDR2 FQGNSA. Trimming shortened V by 5 bases and J by 3 bases, and 11 bases separated the two germline ends.

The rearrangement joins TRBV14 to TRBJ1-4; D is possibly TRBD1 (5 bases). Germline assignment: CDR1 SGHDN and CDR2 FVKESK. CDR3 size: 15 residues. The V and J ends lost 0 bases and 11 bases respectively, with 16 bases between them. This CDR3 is CASSQDSQGMGKLFF. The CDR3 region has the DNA TGTGCCAGCAGCCAAGATTCCCAGGGAATGGGGAAACTGTTTTTT.

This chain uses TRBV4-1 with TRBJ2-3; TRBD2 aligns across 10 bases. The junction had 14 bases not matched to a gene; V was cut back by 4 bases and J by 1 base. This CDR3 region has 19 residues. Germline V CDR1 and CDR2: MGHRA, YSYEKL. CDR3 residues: CASSRTLAGVSLRTDTQYF. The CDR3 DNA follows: TGCGCCAGCAGCCGCACCCTAGCGGGAGTGTCCTTACGCACAGATACGCAGTATTTT.

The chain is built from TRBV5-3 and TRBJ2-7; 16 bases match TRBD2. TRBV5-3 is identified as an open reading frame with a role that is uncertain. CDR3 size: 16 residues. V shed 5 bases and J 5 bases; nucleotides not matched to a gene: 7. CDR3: CARSRSGTSGRDEQYF. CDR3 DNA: TGTGCCAGAAGTCGTAGTGGGACTAGCGGGAGGGACGAGCAGTACTTC.

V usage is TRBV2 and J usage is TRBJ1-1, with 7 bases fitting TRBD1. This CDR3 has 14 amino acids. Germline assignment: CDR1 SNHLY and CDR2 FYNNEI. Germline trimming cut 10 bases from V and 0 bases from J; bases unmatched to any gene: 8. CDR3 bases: TGTGCCACCGTGACAGGGAAAATGAACACTGAAGCTTTCTTT. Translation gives CATVTGKMNTEAFF.

CDR3 amino acids: CASRAQGPGNTIYF. CDR3 bases: TGTGCCAGCAGAGCACAGGGTCCTGGAAACACCATATATTTT. The rearrangement joins TRBV7-9 to TRBJ1-3; tentative D call: TRBD1 (6 bases). The CDR3 sequence is 14 residues long. Germline CDR1 and CDR2: SEHNR and FQNEAQ (reference sequence). V gave up 6 bases and J gave up 2 bases, with 11 bases separating them.

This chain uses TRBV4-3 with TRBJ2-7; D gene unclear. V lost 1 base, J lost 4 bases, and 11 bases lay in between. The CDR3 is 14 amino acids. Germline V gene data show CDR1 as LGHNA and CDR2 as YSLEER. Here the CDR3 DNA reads TGCGCCAGCAGCCAAGTCCTGTACAATTACGAGCAGTACTTC. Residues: CASSQVLYNYEQYF.

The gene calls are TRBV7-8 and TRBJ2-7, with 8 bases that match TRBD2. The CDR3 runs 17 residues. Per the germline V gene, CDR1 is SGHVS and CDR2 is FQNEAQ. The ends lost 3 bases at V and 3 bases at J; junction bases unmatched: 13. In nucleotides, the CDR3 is TGTGCCAGCAGCTTGGGCGGTGGGGCGGGGGGCTACTACGAGCAGTACTTC. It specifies CASSLGGGAGGYYEQYF.

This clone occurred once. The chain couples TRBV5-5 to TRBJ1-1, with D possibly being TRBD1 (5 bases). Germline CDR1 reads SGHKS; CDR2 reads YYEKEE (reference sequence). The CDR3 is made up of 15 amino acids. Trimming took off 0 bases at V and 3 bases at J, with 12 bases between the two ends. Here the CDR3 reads CASSLVWGSDTEAFF. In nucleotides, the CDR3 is TGTGCCAGCAGCTTGGTCTGGGGCAGTGACACTGAAGCTTTCTTT.

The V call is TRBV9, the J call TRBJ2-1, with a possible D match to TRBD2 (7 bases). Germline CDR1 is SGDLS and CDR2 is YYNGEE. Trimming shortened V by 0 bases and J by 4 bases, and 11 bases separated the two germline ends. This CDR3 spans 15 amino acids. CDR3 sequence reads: CASSVGGGQYNEQFF. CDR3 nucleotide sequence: TGTGCCAGCAGCGTAGGGGGGGGGCAGTACAATGAGCAGTTCTTC.

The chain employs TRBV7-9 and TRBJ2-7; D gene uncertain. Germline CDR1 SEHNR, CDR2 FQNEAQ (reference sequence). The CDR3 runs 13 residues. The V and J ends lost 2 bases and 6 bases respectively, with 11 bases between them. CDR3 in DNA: TGTGCCAGCAGCTTACCGGGTTTAGGCGAGCAGTACTTC. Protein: CASSLPGLGEQYF.